This entry lists 11 T cell receptor beta chains sequenced from one sample in a study of blood T cell repertoires in COVID-19. Assay: immunoSEQ multiplex PCR; the TCRdb copy retains only in-frame clones and omits some. The data show 220,000 or so clones, about 86% seen once. Sequenced input: peripheral blood. These receptor sequences come from a woman in her fifties or sixties with COVID-19, enrolled during active disease.

The chain has TRBV12-3 or TRBV12-4 and TRBJ1-1; the D gene is possibly TRBD1 (6 bases). With 3 bases removed from V and 7 bases from J, the gap between germline ends came to 12 bases. CDR3 length: 13 amino acids. DNA of the CDR3: TGTGCCAGCAGTTTCGGGGGGCGAGGTGAAGCTTTCTTT. Protein sequence: CASSFGGRGEAFF.

The V and J genes are TRBV19 and TRBJ2-5; 7 bases are a match to TRBD1. There are 14 residues in the CDR3. J lost 1 base, V lost 7 bases, and 6 bases had no gene match. Per germline, CDR1 LNHDA and CDR2 SQIVND (reference sequence). CDR3 sequence: CASNPTGAQETQYF. The CDR3, as DNA: TGTGCCAGTAACCCCACAGGGGCCCAAGAGACCCAGTACTTC.

The chain couples TRBV16 to TRBJ1-1; TRBD1 is a possible D gene (6 bases). Germline CDR1 is KGHSY and CDR2 is FQNENV. V lost 0 bases and J lost 0, with 8 bases in between. This CDR3 region has 15 residues. The CDR3 reads CASSQSDRLNTEAFF. The DNA of the CDR3 is TGTGCCAGCAGCCAATCAGACAGGCTGAACACTGAAGCTTTCTTT.

This clone was detected a few times. This chain connects TRBV7-3 to TRBJ2-1; TRBD2 matches at 12 bases. V lost 1 base to trimming and J lost 9 bases; unmatched junction nucleotides: 7. This CDR3 region has 16 residues. The germline V gene encodes CDR1 SGHTA and CDR2 FQGTGA. CDR3: CASSLSLAGGLSEQFF. The CDR3 DNA is TGTGCCAGCAGCTTAAGTCTAGCGGGGGGGTTAAGTGAGCAGTTCTTC.

The chain uses TRBV4-3 and TRBJ2-1; 8 nucleotides align to TRBD1. V shed 0 bases and J 5 bases; nucleotides not matched to a gene: 6. Germline CDR1 LGHNA, CDR2 YSLEER. The CDR3 consists of 16 residues. The CDR3 nucleotides read TGCGCCAGCAGCCAAGATCGGGACAGGTTTAACAATGAGCAGTTCTTC. Translating gives CASSQDRDRFNNEQFF.

The chain is built from TRBV5-4 and TRBJ2-3, with D maybe TRBD2 (6 bases). Germline V gives CDR1 SGHNT, CDR2 YYREEE (reference sequence). Between the trimmed V and J ends, which lost 0 bases and 3 bases, there was a span of 8 bases. CDR3 length equals 14 residues. DNA for the CDR3: TGTGCCAGCAGCTTGGCGGGGAGGACAGATACGCAGTATTTT. It is translated as CASSLAGRTDTQYF. The full variable domain, with the rest looked up from reference TRBV5-4 and TRBJ2-3, is ETGVTQSPTHLIKTRGQQVTLRCSSQSGHNTVSWYQQALGQGPQFIFQYYREEENGRGNFPPRFSGLQFPNYSSELNVNALELDDSALYLCASSLAGRTDTQYFGPGTRLTVL.

This CDR3 is CTSSQESGGPYNEQFF. Here the CDR3 DNA reads TGCACCAGCAGCCAAGAGAGCGGGGGGCCGTACAATGAGCAGTTCTTC. The chain couples TRBV1 to TRBJ2-1; the table names TRBD2, a call not compared with the DNA. TRBV1 represents a pseudogene. This CDR3 is built from 16 residues.

This clone occurred a few times. The chain is built from TRBV18 and TRBJ2-7; tentatively, D is TRBD2 (5 bases). The germline V gene has CDR1 KGHSH and CDR2 LQKENI. There are 14 residues in the CDR3. Deletions cut 1 base from V and 7 bases from J, with 14 bases between. Here the CDR3 reads CASSPRPRGSEQYV. CDR3 sequence (DNA): TGTGCCAGCTCACCACGGCCCCGTGGGAGTGAGCAGTACGTC.

The chain recombines TRBV7-9 with TRBJ2-1; D might be TRBD1 (6 bases). Trimming left V 5 bases short and J 4 bases short, with 15 bases between. Germline V gene lookup returns CDR1 SEHNR and CDR2 FQNEAQ (reference sequence). The CDR3 extends over 15 amino acids. CDR3 sequence reads: CASSILTGGYNEQFF. For the CDR3, the DNA is TGTGCCAGCAGCATTTTGACAGGAGGATACAATGAGCAGTTCTTC.

The chain employs TRBV7-9 and TRBJ2-7; no clear D gene. The CDR3 has 13 residues. Germline lookup yields CDR1 SEHNR and CDR2 FQNEAQ (reference sequence). Trimming pared 2 bases from V and 1 base from J, leaving 6 bases between. This chain's CDR3 is CASSLSSSYEQYF. For the CDR3, the DNA is TGTGCCAGCAGCTTATCGTCTTCCTACGAGCAGTACTTC.

The V call is TRBV10-2, the J call TRBJ2-1; 12 nucleotides agree with TRBD2. V was pared by 6 bases and J by 7 bases, with 7 bases of the junction left unmatched. CDR3 length: 15 amino acids. The germline V gene has CDR1 WSHSY and CDR2 SAAADI. This CDR3 reads CASSLLAGGPNEQFF. CDR3 DNA: TGCGCCAGCAGCTTACTAGCGGGGGGCCCGAATGAGCAGTTCTTC.